This T cell receptor (beta chain) was identified in a study of blood T cell repertoires in COVID-19. Repertoires were generated with immunoSEQ multiplex PCR, while TCRdb's copy carries only in-frame clones and drops some. This sample has 200,000 to 300,000 clones, with more than 75% found just once. V was trimmed by 0 bases and J by 2 bases, leaving 13 bases between them. Per the germline V gene, CDR1 is SGHRS and CDR2 is YFSETQ. The CDR3 totals 16 residues. The material sequenced was peripheral blood. This sequence originates from a woman between 55 and 75 years old with active or convalescent COVID-19. This chain connects TRBV5-1 to TRBJ2-3, with a tentative D call TRBD2 (5 bases). The CDR3 nucleotides are TGCGCCAGCAGCTTGGGGTCCAGCGGCAACACAGATACGCAGTATTTT. Protein: CASSLGSSGNTDTQYF.